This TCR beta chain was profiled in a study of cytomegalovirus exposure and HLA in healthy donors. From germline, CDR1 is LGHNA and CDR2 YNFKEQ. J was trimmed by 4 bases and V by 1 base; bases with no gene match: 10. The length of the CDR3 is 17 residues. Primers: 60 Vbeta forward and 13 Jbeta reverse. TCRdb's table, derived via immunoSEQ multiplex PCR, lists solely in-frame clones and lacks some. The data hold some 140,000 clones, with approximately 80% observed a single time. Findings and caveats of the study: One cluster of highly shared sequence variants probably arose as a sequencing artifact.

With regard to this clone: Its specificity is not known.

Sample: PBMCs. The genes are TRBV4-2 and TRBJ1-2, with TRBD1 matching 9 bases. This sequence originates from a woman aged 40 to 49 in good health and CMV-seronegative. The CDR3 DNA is TGTGCCAGCAGCCAAGCCTCTGGACAGGGGACCTCCTATGGCTACACCTTC. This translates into CASSQASGQGTSYGYTF.